The 14 T cell receptor beta chains listed next were all sequenced from one sample in a study of blood T cell repertoires in COVID-19. The method was immunoSEQ multiplex PCR; TCRdb's version includes in-frame clones alone and lacks a portion of them. The sample yields about 310,000 clones, almost 90% seen once. Sequenced input: PBMCs or T cells enriched from blood (not recorded which). These receptors were taken from a woman younger than 30 with acute COVID-19.

This sequence joins TRBV27 and TRBJ2-4; the match to TRBD2 covers 8 bases. J lost 0 bases, V lost 6 bases, and 10 bases had no gene match. CDR3 length: 17 amino acids. Germline V lookup: CDR1 MNHEY, CDR2 SMNVEV (reference sequence). The CDR3 sequence is CASRSLTSGRAKNIQYF. Written as DNA, the CDR3 is TGTGCCAGCAGATCACTCACTAGCGGCCGAGCCAAAAACATTCAGTACTTC.

This clone was counted at least ten times. The rearrangement links TRBV7-3 to TRBJ2-2; the D is unclear. From germline, CDR1 is SGHTA and CDR2 FQGTGA. V was pared by 1 base and J by 0 bases, with 6 bases between. The CDR3 has 15 residues. The chain's CDR3 is CASSLNAANTGELFF. As DNA, the CDR3 is TGTGCCAGCAGCTTAAACGCGGCGAACACCGGGGAGCTGTTTTTT.

The chain is built from TRBV24-1 and TRBJ2-7, with 8 nucleotides matching TRBD1. Germline CDR1 reads KGHDR; CDR2 reads SFDVKD. V lost 12 bases to trimming and J lost 5 bases; unmatched junction nucleotides: 11. The CDR3 is 13 residues long. CDR3 sequence reads: CAAPTGGMNEQYF. As DNA, the CDR3 is TGTGCCGCTCCCACAGGGGGTATGAACGAGCAGTACTTC.

V usage is TRBV27 and J usage is TRBJ1-2; unclear D gene. The ends were cut back, 0 bases at V and 3 bases at J, with 8 bases in the middle. CDR3 length: 14 residues. Germline CDR1 and CDR2: MNHEY and SMNVEV (reference sequence). The CDR3 DNA follows: TGTGCCAGCAGTTTATCGTTCCCCTACTATGGCTACACCTTC. Protein: CASSLSFPYYGYTF.

This clone is a singleton in its sample. The gene calls are TRBV28 and TRBJ2-7; D is unresolved. The CDR3 loop spans 13 amino acids. The ends were cut back, 7 bases at V and 0 bases at J, with 10 bases in the middle. Germline CDR1 reads MDHEN; CDR2 reads SYDVKM. The CDR3 reads CASNSIFSYEQYF. For the CDR3, the DNA is TGTGCCAGCAACAGTATTTTCTCCTACGAGCAGTACTTC. Looking up the rest from reference TRBV28 and TRBJ2-7 gives the full variable domain: DVKVTQSSRYLVKRTGEKVFLECVQDMDHENMFWYRQDPGLGLRLIYFSYDVKMKEKGDIPEGYSVSREKKERFSLILESASTNQTSMYLCASNSIFSYEQYFGPGTRLTVT.

The chain has TRBV5-1 and TRBJ2-6, with D hard to call. Germline V lookup: CDR1 SGHRS, CDR2 YFSETQ. The ends were cut back, 0 bases at V and 0 bases at J, with 13 bases in the middle. This CDR3 comprises 18 residues. Here the CDR3 DNA reads TGCGCCAGCAGCTTGGCCGCTGGGCAGACCTCTGGGGCCAACGTCCTGACTTTC. Translating gives CASSLAAGQTSGANVLTF. The variable domain in full, completed from reference TRBV5-1 and TRBJ2-6, reads KAGVTQTPRYLIKTRGQQVTLSCSPISGHRSVSWYQQTPGQGLQFLFEYFSETQRNKGNFPGRFSGRQFSNSRSEMNVSTLELGDSALYLCASSLAAGQTSGANVLTFGAGSRLTVL.

The chain is built from TRBV6-5 and TRBJ1-3, with D perhaps matching TRBD1 (6 bases). The CDR3 length is 10 residues. The V and J ends lost 8 bases and 9 bases respectively, with 8 bases between them. Germline V gives CDR1 MNHEY, CDR2 SVGAGI. The CDR3 protein is CASQGITIYF. The CDR3 bases are TGTGCCAGCCAGGGGATCACCATATATTTT.

The chain carries TRBV9 and TRBJ2-3; no reliable D call. CDR1 and CDR2 (germline): SGDLS, YYNGEE. Between the trimmed V and J ends, which lost 0 bases and 4 bases, there was a span of 12 bases. The CDR3 is made up of 15 amino acids. As DNA, the CDR3 is TGTGCCAGCAGCGTAGTTGGGTTGGGCCCAGATACGCAGTATTTT. This codes for CASSVVGLGPDTQYF.

J is TRBJ2-3 and V is TRBV10-3, with 9 bases fitting TRBD1. This CDR3 is 19 amino acids long. Germline CDR1 reads ENHRY; CDR2 reads SYGVKD. V lost 5 bases, J lost 5 bases, and 20 bases stayed unmatched. Here the CDR3 reads CAISSGTGLIAPGEDTQYF. The DNA for the CDR3 is TGTGCCATCAGTTCCGGGACAGGGTTGATAGCGCCCGGGGAAGATACGCAGTATTTT.

This clone came up once. This chain links TRBV11-2 with TRBJ2-7; D perhaps matches TRBD1 (5 bases). Trimming left V 1 base short and J 0 bases short, with 19 bases between. This CDR3 has 18 amino acids. Germline values: CDR1 SGHAT, CDR2 FQNNGV. The chain's CDR3 is CASSLGSWGGTSSYEQYF. The DNA of the CDR3 is TGTGCCAGCAGCTTAGGATCTTGGGGCGGCACGAGCTCCTACGAGCAGTACTTC.

The chain uses TRBV11-2 and TRBJ2-7; 11 nucleotides line up with TRBD2. V lost 5 bases to trimming and J lost 6 bases; unmatched junction nucleotides: 9. The CDR3 covers 15 residues. Per the germline V gene, CDR1 is SGHAT and CDR2 is FQNNGV. The CDR3 DNA follows: TGTGCCAGCAGCGACGTTAGCGGGAGGGCTTCCGAGCAGTACTTC. Translated, it gives CASSDVSGRASEQYF.

The genes are TRBV7-9 and TRBJ1-4; no clear D. V was pared by 5 bases and J by 5 bases, with 15 bases between. The length of the CDR3 is 15 residues. CDR1 SEHNR and CDR2 FQNEAQ come from the germline V gene (reference sequence). The CDR3 reads CASSLRGPGNEKLFF. CDR3 in DNA: TGTGCCAGCAGCCTAAGAGGACCGGGGAATGAAAAACTGTTTTTT. Full variable domain (outside the CDR3, taken from reference TRBV7-9 and TRBJ1-4): DTGVSQNPRHKITKRGQNVTFRCDPISEHNRLYWYRQTLGQGPEFLTYFQNEAQLEKSRLLSDRFSAERPKGSFSTLEIQRTEQGDSAMYLCASSLRGPGNEKLFFGSGTQLSVL.

The J gene is TRBJ2-5, the V gene TRBV29-1, with 7 bases that match TRBD1. The V gene's germline CDR1 is SQVTM and CDR2 ANQGSEA. The V and J ends lost 3 bases and 7 bases, in that order; junction bases with no gene match: 11. The CDR3 covers 14 residues. The CDR3 nucleotides are TGCAGCGTTGAGAAAGGTCAGGGGGAGTGGACCCAGTACTTC. This encodes CSVEKGQGEWTQYF.

This clone was picked up a small number of times. The rearrangement links TRBV6-5 to TRBJ2-7; 7 nucleotides align to TRBD1. This CDR3 has 13 amino acids. The V segment lost 6 bases and the J segment 3 bases; nucleotides outside the gene matches: 5. CDR1 and CDR2 from the germline V gene are MNHEY and SVGAGI. The CDR3: CASRNGQVYEQYF. CDR3 DNA sequence: TGTGCCAGCAGGAATGGACAGGTCTACGAGCAGTACTTC.